The rows below give T cell receptor beta chains drawn from one sample of a study of blood T cells in healthy people across ages. TCRdb independently ran MiXCR on the 5' RACE reads; one entry per CDR3 protein. The sample consists of some 1.6 million distinct CDR3 sequences, about 31% of them appearing once. Material: blood. These receptors were obtained from a woman in her 30s in good health. CDR3s include the opening cysteine and the closing phenylalanine or tryptophan. D genes are given only for firm matches. Only some rows state a clone size, as once, few, many or a class for expanded clones.

v_call,d_call,clone_size,j_call,cdr3_nt,cdr3_aa
TRBV20-1,TRBD2,NA,TRBJ2-3,TGCAGTGCTAGTTCGGGTAGCGGGACCCGCACAGATACGCAGTATTTT,CSASSGSGTRTDTQYF
TRBV7-9,NA,few,TRBJ1-2,TGTGCCAGCAGCCCAGGGGCGGCTTTTGGCTACACCTTC,CASSPGAAFGYTF
TRBV9,TRBD2,NA,TRBJ2-1,TGTGCCAGCAGCGCCGCTAGCGGGAGCTTGAATGAGCAGTTCTTC,CASSAASGSLNEQFF
TRBV3-1,TRBD2,NA,TRBJ2-3,TGTGCCGGCAGCTCCGCGGGGGGCCCTCATACAGATACGCAGTATTTT,CAGSSAGGPHTDTQYF
TRBV27,NA,NA,TRBJ2-7,TGTGCCAGCCCCTACTACGAGCAGTACTTC,CASPYYEQYF
TRBV12-3/TRBV12-4,NA,NA,TRBJ1-2,TGTGCCAGCAGGGTGGGTGGCTACACCTTC,CASRVGGYTF
TRBV7-3,NA,NA,TRBJ2-3,TGTGCCAGCAGCTCCCTAGGACCGGATGCGCAGTATTTT,CASSSLGPDAQYF
TRBV20-1,TRBD1,NA,TRBJ2-7,TGCAGTGCGAGGCAGGGGGAGCCCTACGAGCAATACTTC,CSARQGEPYEQYF
TRBV29-1,NA,NA,TRBJ1-1,TGCAGCGTTACCGGGACCGCTGGGGCTTTCTTT,CSVTGTAGAFF
TRBV6-1,NA,NA,TRBJ2-1,TGTGCCAGCAGGGCCGATCGACTCGACGGCATTTACAATGAGCAGTTCTTC,CASRADRLDGIYNEQFF
TRBV9,TRBD2,NA,TRBJ2-5,TGTGCCAGCAGCAAGACTAGCGGGATGGAGACCCAGTACTTC,CASSKTSGMETQYF
TRBV20-1,NA,NA,TRBJ1-2,TGCAGTGCTAGAGATCAGGGCAGGCCGAGCTATGGCTACACCTTC,CSARDQGRPSYGYTF
TRBV6-1,NA,few,TRBJ2-3,TGTGCCAGCAGTGAAGGGTCCAGGGACCCCGGCACAGATACGCAGTATTTT,CASSEGSRDPGTDTQYF
TRBV5-1,NA,few,TRBJ2-5,TGCGCCAGCAGCTTACTCGGGGCGGTGGAAGAGACCCAGTACTTC,CASSLLGAVEETQYF
TRBV25-1,NA,few,TRBJ2-5,TGTGCCAGCAGTTCGGGACGGGCTCAAGAGACCCAGTACTTC,CASSSGRAQETQYF
TRBV19,NA,NA,TRBJ1-2,TGTGCCAGTAGTCTCCCGGACACAGGCCAGGGCTACACCTTC,CASSLPDTGQGYTF
TRBV11-2,TRBD2,NA,TRBJ2-5,TGTGCCAGCAGCCGTACCGCGGGACTAGCGGGAGGAAGGGAGACCCAGTACTTC,CASSRTAGLAGGRETQYF
TRBV11-2,NA,NA,TRBJ2-2,TGTGCCACTGGGGGCGGGGAGCTGTTTTTT,CATGGGELFF
TRBV4-2,NA,many,TRBJ2-6,TGTGCCAGCAGCCAAGATAATCATGGATCAGGCGCTGGGGCCAACGTCCTGACTTTC,CASSQDNHGSGAGANVLTF
TRBV2,NA,NA,TRBJ2-7,TGTGCCAGCAGTGAAATGTCTAGACTAGGTCAGTACGAGCAGTACTTC,CASSEMSRLGQYEQYF
TRBV10-3,TRBD2,NA,TRBJ2-7,TGTGCCAGCAGTGGGAGGGTTCGAGGAAAGGGTCGGTTTCCCTACGAGCAGTACTTC,CASSGRVRGKGRFPYEQYF
TRBV4-1,NA,few,TRBJ2-3,TGCGCCAGCAGCCAAGAAGGGATTGCGGATACGCAGTATTTT,CASSQEGIADTQYF
TRBV20-1,NA,NA,TRBJ2-7,TGCAGTGCTAGAGATAGGACGCCCGCGAGTTACGAGCAGTACTTC,CSARDRTPASYEQYF
TRBV6-2/TRBV6-3,TRBD2,NA,TRBJ2-5,TGTGCCAGCAGTTACCGAGGTGCGGGGGGGGTGAAGACCCAGTACTTC,CASSYRGAGGVKTQYF
TRBV10-3,NA,many,TRBJ2-7,TGTGCCTCCGGGACAACCGTCTACGAGCAGTACTTC,CASGTTVYEQYF
TRBV27,TRBD2,few,TRBJ2-7,TGTGCCAGCAGATCCCTAGCGGGAGGGTCCTACGAGCAGTACTTC,CASRSLAGGSYEQYF
TRBV7-2,NA,few,TRBJ2-5,TGTGCCAGCAGCAATCCCCGGGAGACCCAGTACTTC,CASSNPRETQYF
TRBV4-1,NA,once,TRBJ2-2,TGCGCCAGCAGCCTTAAACGGGGGTTCCCCGGGGAGCTGTTTTTT,CASSLKRGFPGELFF
TRBV3-1,NA,NA,TRBJ2-3,TGTGCCAGCAGCCAAGATACCCGGGGGAAGACAGATACGCAGTATTTT,CASSQDTRGKTDTQYF
TRBV9,NA,few,TRBJ1-1,TGTGCCAGCAGCGTAGTTACATCCGGGGTAGAGAACACTGAAGCTTTCTTT,CASSVVTSGVENTEAFF